Sequencing of this T cell receptor (beta chain) was carried out in a study of blood T cell repertoires in COVID-19. Two negative PCRs, clearance, or symptom resolution were required of recovered Cohort 3 donors. The method was immunoSEQ multiplex PCR; TCRdb's version includes in-frame clones alone and lacks a portion of them. Among a few hundred thousand clones listed, about 86% were seen once. Germline assignment: CDR1 GTSNPN and CDR2 SVGIG (reference sequence). With V trimmed by 2 bases and J by 8 bases, 11 bases remained unmatched. This CDR3 comprises 16 residues. The sample was PBMCs or T cells enriched from blood (not recorded which). This sequence was found in a man aged 50 or older who had recovered from COVID-19. This rearrangement joins TRBV30 to TRBJ1-4, with 10 bases that match TRBD1. CDR3 sequence reads: CAWSSGSGQGGEKLFF. CDR3 sequence (DNA): TGTGCCTGGAGTTCAGGGTCAGGACAGGGGGGAGAAAAACTGTTTTTT.